The next 28 T cell receptor beta chains were all read from a single sample in a study of PD-1 blockade in classical Hodgkin lymphoma. Measured with immunoSEQ multiplex PCR; TCRdb has only the in-frame clones, and not every one. The sample carries fewer than 100,000 clones, roughly 92% recorded once. The patients all showed relapse after autologous stem cell transplantation, while their brentuximab vedotin exposure varied. Sample: peripheral blood mononuclear cells (PBMCs), taken at baseline. The source of these receptors is a human donor with classical Hodgkin lymphoma.

V is TRBV18 and J is TRBJ1-5, with TRBD1 as a possible D gene (5 bases). The CDR3 is 14 residues long. From germline, CDR1 is KGHSH and CDR2 LQKENI. Trimming pared 1 base from V and 7 bases from J, leaving 11 bases between. The chain's CDR3 is CASSPQPGDQPQHF. For the CDR3, the DNA is TGTGCCAGCTCACCACAACCGGGGGACCAGCCCCAGCATTTT.

This chain connects TRBV7-9 to TRBJ1-2; D possibly corresponds to TRBD1 (6 bases). Germline V CDR1 and CDR2: SEHNR, FQNEAQ (reference sequence). V lost 5 bases and J 6 bases, leaving 10 bases between the germline ends. This CDR3 region has 12 residues. CDR3 sequence (DNA): TGTGCCAGCAGCGCCAGGGGTAATGGCTACACCTTC. Protein sequence: CASSARGNGYTF.

This chain uses TRBV28 with TRBJ2-3; tentative D call: TRBD1 (6 bases). The germline CDR1 and CDR2 sequences are MDHEN and SYDVKM. V lost 4 bases, J lost 3 bases, and 14 bases lay in between. The CDR3 has 15 amino acids. CDR3 residues: CASSSRDRLTDTQYF. As DNA, the CDR3 is TGTGCCAGCAGTTCCCGAGACAGGCTGACAGATACGCAGTATTTT.

This chain links TRBV11-2 with TRBJ2-1, with a possible D match to TRBD2 (5 bases). The CDR3 is made up of 17 amino acids. Germline CDR1 is SGHAT and CDR2 is FQNNGV. V was clipped by 5 bases and J by 0 bases, with 17 bases between them. The CDR3 is CASSPRGGRSSYNEQFF. Written as DNA, the CDR3 is TGTGCCAGCAGCCCACGGGGTGGCCGGAGCTCCTACAATGAGCAGTTCTTC.

V and J are TRBV6-5 and TRBJ2-7; tentatively, D is TRBD1 (6 bases). From germline, CDR1 is MNHEY and CDR2 SVGAGI. CDR3 length equals 14 residues. Trimming left V 0 bases short and J 2 bases short, with 8 bases between. CDR3 DNA sequence: TGTGCCAGCAGTTACTCGACAGGAACCTACGAGCAGTACTTC. Translation gives CASSYSTGTYEQYF.

V gene TRBV18 combines with J gene TRBJ1-4, with a weak D call TRBD1 (5 bases). Germline CDR1 and CDR2: KGHSH and LQKENI. The CDR3 length is 16 residues. V dropped 2 bases and J dropped 8 bases, with 18 bases sitting between them. CDR3 coding DNA: TGTGCCAGCTCACCAAGTCGGGCAGGGCTTGGAGAAAAACTGTTTTTT. Its translation is CASSPSRAGLGEKLFF.

This clone was counted once. The chain employs TRBV5-4 and TRBJ1-2; TRBD1 matches 8 bases. The germline V gene has CDR1 SGHNT and CDR2 YYREEE (reference sequence). The CDR3 is made up of 13 amino acids. V shed 1 base and J 8 bases; nucleotides not matched to a gene: 4. The CDR3 is CASSLQGARGYTF. The CDR3 DNA is TGTGCCAGCAGCTTGCAGGGGGCGCGGGGCTACACCTTC.

CDR3 protein: CASSIAGAGAGELFF. CDR3 DNA: TGTGCCAGCAGCATAGCGGGAGCCGGGGCCGGGGAGCTGTTTTTT. This sequence joins TRBV27 and TRBJ2-2; TRBD2 agrees at 9 bases. Germline-derived CDR1 and CDR2 are MNHEY and SMNVEV (reference sequence). Unmatched junction bases numbered 8, after V lost 6 bases and J lost 6 bases. The CDR3 spans 15 residues.

This chain connects TRBV27 to TRBJ2-1; 9 nucleotides agree with TRBD2. Germline CDR1 MNHEY, CDR2 SMNVEV (reference sequence). This CDR3 comprises 15 residues. J gave up 1 base and V 2 bases, and 0 bases lay outside the gene matches. The CDR3 here is CASSLSGRSYNEQFF. CDR3 bases: TGTGCCAGCAGTTTAAGCGGGAGGTCCTACAATGAGCAGTTCTTC.

The J gene is TRBJ2-5, the V gene TRBV19, with D tentatively TRBD1 (6 bases). Germline loops: CDR1 LNHDA, CDR2 SQIVND (reference sequence). V was cut by 5 bases and J by 0 bases, with 13 bases left in between. CDR3 length: 15 amino acids. In DNA, the CDR3 is TGTGCCAGTAGTCCACGGACAGATTACCAAGAGACCCAGTACTTC. This sequence encodes CASSPRTDYQETQYF.

The chain employs TRBV5-1 and TRBJ2-7; tentative D call: TRBD1 (5 bases). CDR1 and CDR2 from the germline V gene are SGHRS and YFSETQ. CDR3 length: 14 residues. Trimming took off 3 bases at V and 6 bases at J, with 16 bases between the two ends. The chain's CDR3 is CASSWSQDVVEQYF. CDR3 sequence (DNA): TGCGCCAGCAGCTGGTCACAGGACGTTGTCGAGCAGTACTTC. Filled out from reference TRBV5-1 and TRBJ2-7, the complete variable domain reads KAGVTQTPRYLIKTRGQQVTLSCSPISGHRSVSWYQQTPGQGLQFLFEYFSETQRNKGNFPGRFSGRQFSNSRSEMNVSTLELGDSALYLCASSWSQDVVEQYFGPGTRLTVT.

The CDR3 is CASSQDTGGPDLTYEQYF. CDR3 sequence (DNA): TGTGCCAGCAGCCAGGATACAGGGGGCCCTGACCTAACCTACGAGCAGTACTTC. The rearrangement links TRBV4-2 to TRBJ2-7; TRBD1 matches 9 bases. CDR1 is LGHNA and CDR2 is YNFKEQ in the germline V gene. The V segment lost 3 bases and the J segment 2 bases; nucleotides outside the gene matches: 14. This CDR3 has 18 residues.

The chain has TRBV5-1 and TRBJ2-7; TRBD1 matches at 10 bases. The CDR3 is 15 amino acids. Germline V CDR1 and CDR2: SGHRS, YFSETQ. J gave up 4 bases and V 4 bases, and 8 bases lay outside the gene matches. CDR3 residues: CASSPWTGGEYEQYF. For the CDR3, the DNA is TGCGCCAGCAGCCCATGGACAGGGGGGGAATACGAGCAGTACTTC.

The gene calls are TRBV6-6 and TRBJ2-5; possibly TRBD2 for D (5 bases). CDR3 length equals 16 residues. The germline CDR1 and CDR2 sequences are MNHNY and SVGAGI (reference sequence). The ends were cut back, 7 bases at V and 3 bases at J, with 21 bases in the middle. In DNA, the CDR3 is TGTGCCAGCAAGGGCTTTAGTTCGGACTCAGAAGAGACCCAGTACTTC. It translates to CASKGFSSDSEETQYF.

The chain couples TRBV27 to TRBJ2-7; D unresolved. V lost 6 bases to trimming and J lost 3 bases, with 9 bases between them. CDR1 MNHEY and CDR2 SMNVEV come from the germline V gene (reference sequence). The CDR3 is made up of 12 amino acids. CDR3 DNA sequence: TGTGCCAGCAGCCCCTCTCGCTACGAGCAGTACTTC. It encodes CASSPSRYEQYF.

The chain couples TRBV28 to TRBJ1-2; possibly TRBD1 for D (5 bases). CDR1 MDHEN and CDR2 SYDVKM come from the germline V gene. The CDR3 consists of 14 residues. Trimming took 10 bases from V and 4 from J, leaving 19 bases between them. The CDR3 protein is CAILGGGVTYGYTF. The CDR3 nucleotides read TGTGCCATCCTGGGGGGTGGGGTAACCTATGGCTACACCTTC.

The rearrangement uses TRBV30 and TRBJ1-5; a weak D match, TRBD1 (6 bases). The germline gives CDR1 GTSNPN, CDR2 SVGIG (reference sequence). The CDR3 totals 15 residues. The germline V and J ends were trimmed by 7 bases and 2 bases, with 18 bases remaining between them. DNA for the CDR3: TGTGCCTTGGACAGAGCCTCGGGAGGCAATCAGCCCCAGCATTTT. Protein: CALDRASGGNQPQHF.

As concerns this clone: A junction end diverges from the germline sequence, so it may reflect a read error. This CDR3 reads CASSPLSLAGGWTNF. For the CDR3, the DNA is TGTGCCAGCAGTCCCCTGTCTCTTGCGGGAGGGTGGACAAACTTC. The chain couples TRBV6-1 to TRBJ2-7, with TRBD2 matching over 9 bases. The CDR3 loop spans 15 amino acids. Germline loops: CDR1 MNHNS, CDR2 SASEGT.

The rearrangement uses TRBV5-1 and TRBJ2-6; D might be TRBD2 (5 bases). Germline V gene sequence: CDR1 SGHRS, CDR2 YFSETQ. Trimming took 4 bases from V and 0 from J, leaving 11 bases between them. This CDR3 is 16 amino acids long. The CDR3 spells CASSTGSHSGANVLTF. CDR3 nucleotide sequence: TGCGCCAGCAGCACGGGGTCTCACTCTGGGGCCAACGTCCTGACTTTC.

The chain carries TRBV7-9 and TRBJ2-4; 7 bases align to TRBD1. V trimming: 5 bases; J trimming: 8 bases; junction bases outside the gene matches: 6. From germline, CDR1 is SEHNR and CDR2 FQNEAQ (reference sequence). This CDR3 is 13 amino acids long. The CDR3 DNA reads TGTGCCAGCAGCATCCGGGACAGTTACATTCAGTACTTC. Translated, it gives CASSIRDSYIQYF.

The chain links TRBV5-4 to TRBJ2-1, with 9 bases identical to TRBD2. Germline CDR1 SGHNT, CDR2 YYREEE (reference sequence). The CDR3 consists of 15 residues. V gave up 1 base and J gave up 6 bases; unmatched junction bases: 5. CDR3 nucleotides: TGTGCCAGCAGCTTGAAGGCGGGAGGGGCCAATGAGCAGTTCTTC. It translates to CASSLKAGGANEQFF.

This chain connects TRBV5-1 to TRBJ1-2; TRBD1 might be the D (6 bases). Between the trimmed V and J ends, which lost 4 bases and 7 bases, there was a span of 20 bases. Germline CDR1 reads SGHRS; CDR2 reads YFSETQ. The CDR3 spans 15 residues. The CDR3 coding sequence is TGCGCCAGCAGCCCCCGACAGGAACGAGGGGGTGGCTACACCTTC. Translation: CASSPRQERGGGYTF.

The chain couples TRBV9 to TRBJ2-3, with unresolved D. Trimming cost V 3 bases and J 5 bases, with 7 bases left between them. Germline V gene lookup returns CDR1 SGDLS and CDR2 YYNGEE. This CDR3 comprises 12 residues. Here the CDR3 reads CASSGEGDTQYF. CDR3 in DNA: TGTGCCAGCAGCGGGGAAGGAGATACGCAGTATTTT.

The CDR3 sequence is CASSVLSGRNNDEQFF. In DNA form, the CDR3 reads TGTGCCAGCAGCGTATTAAGCGGGAGGAATAACGATGAGCAGTTCTTC. This sequence joins TRBV9 and TRBJ2-1, with TRBD2 matching over 9 bases. The CDR3 length is 16 residues. Germline V gene sequence: CDR1 SGDLS, CDR2 YYNGEE. V lost 1 base and J lost 8; bases outside the gene matches: 10.

This clone occurred once. CDR3 DNA: TGTGCCAGCAGTCAACAGGAAAATCAGGGCTACACCTTC. It is translated as CASSQQENQGYTF. The rearrangement joins TRBV11-2 to TRBJ1-2; possible D gene TRBD1, 5 bases. CDR1 and CDR2 from the germline V gene are SGHAT and FQNNGV. V was cut by 6 bases and J by 8 bases, with 16 bases left in between. The CDR3 extends over 13 amino acids.

This clone was seen a few times. The gene calls are TRBV7-9 and TRBJ1-1; D may be TRBD1 (6 bases). The CDR3 loop spans 17 amino acids. V was trimmed by 0 bases and J by 0 bases, leaving 14 bases between them. Germline V gene data show CDR1 as SEHNR and CDR2 as FQNEAQ (reference sequence). CDR3 in amino acids: CASSLAGLRGLNTEAFF. The CDR3 nucleotides read TGTGCCAGCAGCTTAGCGGGACTAAGGGGGTTGAACACTGAAGCTTTCTTT.

V gene TRBV15 combines with J gene TRBJ1-2; a weak D match, TRBD1 (5 bases). CDR3 length: 15 residues. Between the trimmed V and J ends, which lost 1 base and 1 base, there was a span of 10 bases. Germline V CDR1 and CDR2: LNHNV, YYDKDF (reference sequence). CDR3 bases: TGTGCCACCAGCAGAGCCGGGGCTGATAACTATGGCTACACCTTC. Translated: CATSRAGADNYGYTF.

The J gene is TRBJ2-3, the V gene TRBV6-5; a weak D match, TRBD2 (5 bases). The CDR3 loop spans 14 amino acids. Germline V gene lookup returns CDR1 MNHEY and CDR2 SVGAGI. V lost 4 bases and J 0 bases, leaving 8 bases between the germline ends. The CDR3 loop reads CASSLRASTDTQYF. In DNA, the CDR3 is TGTGCCAGCAGTTTGAGGGCCAGCACAGATACGCAGTATTTT.